This T cell receptor beta chain was observed in a study of Graves' ophthalmopathy and Graves' hyperthyroidism. Trimming removed 3 bases from V and 8 bases from J; junction bases left unmatched: 9. The CDR3 extends over 14 amino acids. Germline V gene data show CDR1 as SGHVT and CDR2 as SQSDAQ. This clonotype was seen many times. The study amplified TCR beta CDR3 regions using RNA transcripts. HTBI primers were used in a first-round RT-PCR, which preceded a second-round multiplex PCR. TCRdb ran MiXCR on the multiplex PCR reads and lists one entry per CDR3 protein. The sample carries hundreds of thousands of distinct CDR3 sequences, around a fifth recorded once.

This clonotype was sampled from a woman younger than 30 with stable Graves' hyperthyroidism. Some clones in this sample may be carry-over from other donors' samples. Sequencing input: peripheral blood. J is TRBJ1-1 and V is TRBV7-4; 7 nucleotides agree with TRBD1. Here the CDR3 DNA reads TGTGCCAGCAGCTTCCCCGGGACAGCCACCGAAGCTTTCTTT. Translated, it gives CASSFPGTATEAFF.